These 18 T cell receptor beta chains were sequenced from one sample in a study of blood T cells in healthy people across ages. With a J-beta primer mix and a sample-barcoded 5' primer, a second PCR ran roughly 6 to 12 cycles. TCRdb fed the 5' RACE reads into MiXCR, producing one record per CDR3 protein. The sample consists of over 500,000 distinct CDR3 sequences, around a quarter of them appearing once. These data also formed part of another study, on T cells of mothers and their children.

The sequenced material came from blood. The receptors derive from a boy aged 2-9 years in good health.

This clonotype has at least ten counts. The CDR3 protein is CASSLVAGGNTGELFF. For the CDR3, the DNA is TGCGCCAGCAGCTTGGTCGCTGGTGGGAACACCGGGGAGCTGTTTTTT. The rearrangement uses TRBV5-1 and TRBJ2-2, with D unresolved. Trimming took 0 bases from V and 1 from J, leaving 10 bases between them. The CDR3 totals 16 residues. Germline V gives CDR1 SGHRS, CDR2 YFSETQ.

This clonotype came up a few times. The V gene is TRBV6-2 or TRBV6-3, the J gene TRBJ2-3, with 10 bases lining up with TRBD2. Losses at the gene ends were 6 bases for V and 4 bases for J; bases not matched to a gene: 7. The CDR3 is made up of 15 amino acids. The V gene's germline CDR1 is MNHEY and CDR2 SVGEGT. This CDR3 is CASRRTSGAADTQYF. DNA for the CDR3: TGTGCCAGCAGGAGGACTAGCGGAGCAGCAGATACGCAGTATTTT.

CDR3 nucleotide sequence: TGTGCCAGCATCCTAGGGGCCGGGGAGCTGTTTTTT. Residues: CASILGAGELFF. The chain employs TRBV12-3 or TRBV12-4 and TRBJ2-2; possibly TRBD1 for D (5 bases). The CDR3 totals 12 residues. V dropped 7 bases and J dropped 6 bases, with 9 bases sitting between them.

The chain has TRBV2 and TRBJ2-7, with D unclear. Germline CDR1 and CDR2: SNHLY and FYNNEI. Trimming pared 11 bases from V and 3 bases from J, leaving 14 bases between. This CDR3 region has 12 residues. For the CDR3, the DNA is TGTGCCTCCCGGGCCTTGAGCTACGAGCAGTACTTC. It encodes CASRALSYEQYF.

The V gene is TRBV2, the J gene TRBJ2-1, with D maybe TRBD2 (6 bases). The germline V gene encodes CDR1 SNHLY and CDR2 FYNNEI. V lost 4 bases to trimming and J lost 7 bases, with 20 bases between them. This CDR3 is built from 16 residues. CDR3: CASSAYSGSLWNEQFF. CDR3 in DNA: TGTGCCAGCAGTGCCTATAGCGGCTCTCTGTGGAATGAGCAGTTCTTC.

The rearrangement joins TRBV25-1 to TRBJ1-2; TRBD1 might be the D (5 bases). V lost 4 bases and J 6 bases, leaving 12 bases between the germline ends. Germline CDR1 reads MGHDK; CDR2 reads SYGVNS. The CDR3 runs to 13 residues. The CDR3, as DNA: TGTGCCAGCAGTGGATACTTGACAGATGGCTACACCTTC. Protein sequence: CASSGYLTDGYTF.

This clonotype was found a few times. The CDR3 DNA reads as TGTGCCTGGAGTTGGGACGGATACAATCAGCCCCAGCATTTT. Encoded protein: CAWSWDGYNQPQHF. The chain employs TRBV30 and TRBJ1-5; possibly TRBD1 for D (5 bases). The V end lost 2 bases, the J end lost 3 bases, and 11 bases lay between the germline ends. This CDR3 contains 14 residues. From germline, CDR1 is GTSNPN and CDR2 SVGIG (reference sequence).

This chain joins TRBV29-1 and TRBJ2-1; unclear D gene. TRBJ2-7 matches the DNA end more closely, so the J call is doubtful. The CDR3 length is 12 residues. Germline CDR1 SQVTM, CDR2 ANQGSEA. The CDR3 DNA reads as TGCAGCGTTCCGGACGGTAACTACGAGCAGTACTTC. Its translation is CSVPDGNYEQYF.

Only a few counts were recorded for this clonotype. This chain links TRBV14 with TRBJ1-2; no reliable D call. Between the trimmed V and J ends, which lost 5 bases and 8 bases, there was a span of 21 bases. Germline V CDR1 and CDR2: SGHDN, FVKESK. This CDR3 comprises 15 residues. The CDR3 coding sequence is TGTGCCAGCAGCGGGCTAAGAGGGAGCTATGGGGGCTACACCTTC. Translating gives CASSGLRGSYGGYTF.

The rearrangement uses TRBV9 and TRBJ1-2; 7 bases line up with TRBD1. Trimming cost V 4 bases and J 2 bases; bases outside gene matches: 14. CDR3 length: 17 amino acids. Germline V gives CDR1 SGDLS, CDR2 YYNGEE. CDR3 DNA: TGTGCCAGCAGCCTCCGCCAGGGGGTTAGGGGGAACTATGGCTACACCTTC. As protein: CASSLRQGVRGNYGYTF. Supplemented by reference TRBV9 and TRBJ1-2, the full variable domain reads DSGVTQTPKHLITATGQRVTLRCSPRSGDLSVYWYQQSLDQGLQFLIQYYNGEERAKGNILERFSAQQFPDLHSELNLSSLELGDSALYFCASSLRQGVRGNYGYTFGSGTRLTVV.

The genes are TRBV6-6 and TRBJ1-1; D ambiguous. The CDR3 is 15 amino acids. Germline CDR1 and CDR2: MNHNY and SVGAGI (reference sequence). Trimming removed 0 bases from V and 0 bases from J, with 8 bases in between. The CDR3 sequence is CASSYSRRLNTEAFF. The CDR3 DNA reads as TGTGCCAGCAGTTACTCGAGAAGACTGAACACTGAAGCTTTCTTT.

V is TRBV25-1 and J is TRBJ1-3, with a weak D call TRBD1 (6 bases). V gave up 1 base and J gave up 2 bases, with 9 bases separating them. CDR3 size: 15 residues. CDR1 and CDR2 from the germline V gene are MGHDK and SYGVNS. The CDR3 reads CASSESWTAGNTIYF. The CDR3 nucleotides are TGTGCCAGCAGTGAATCCTGGACAGCTGGAAACACCATATATTTT.

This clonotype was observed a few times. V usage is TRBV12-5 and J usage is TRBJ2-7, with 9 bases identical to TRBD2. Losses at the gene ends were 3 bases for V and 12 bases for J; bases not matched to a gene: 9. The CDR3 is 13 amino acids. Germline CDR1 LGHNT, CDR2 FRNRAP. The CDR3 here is CASGFPLAGRLYF. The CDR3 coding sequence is TGTGCTAGTGGTTTTCCGCTAGCGGGACGTCTGTACTTC.

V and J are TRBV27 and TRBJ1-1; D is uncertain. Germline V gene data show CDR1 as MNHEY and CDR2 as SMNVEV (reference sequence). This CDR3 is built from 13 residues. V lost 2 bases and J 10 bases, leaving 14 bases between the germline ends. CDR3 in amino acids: CASSLGPGWGAFF. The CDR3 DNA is TGTGCCAGCAGTTTAGGTCCAGGTTGGGGAGCTTTCTTT.

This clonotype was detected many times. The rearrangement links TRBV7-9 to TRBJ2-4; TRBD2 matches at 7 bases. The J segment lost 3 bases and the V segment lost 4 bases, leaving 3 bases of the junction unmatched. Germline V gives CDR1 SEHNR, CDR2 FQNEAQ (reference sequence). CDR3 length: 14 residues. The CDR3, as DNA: TGTGCCAGCAGCTCTGGACTAGACAAAAACATTCAGTACTTC. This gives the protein CASSSGLDKNIQYF.

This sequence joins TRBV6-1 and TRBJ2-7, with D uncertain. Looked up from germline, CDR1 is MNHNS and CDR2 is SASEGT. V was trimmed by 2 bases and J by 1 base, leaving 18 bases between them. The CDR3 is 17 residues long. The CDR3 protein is CASSETPGPILSYEQYF. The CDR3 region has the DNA TGTGCCAGCAGTGAAACGCCAGGACCAATATTATCCTACGAGCAGTACTTC.

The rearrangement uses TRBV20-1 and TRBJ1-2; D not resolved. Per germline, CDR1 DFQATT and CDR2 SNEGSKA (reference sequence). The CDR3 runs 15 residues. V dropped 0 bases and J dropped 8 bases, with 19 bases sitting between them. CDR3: CSARDLEDSIVGYTF. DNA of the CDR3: TGCAGTGCTAGAGATCTCGAGGATTCTATCGTGGGCTACACCTTC.

CDR3 amino acids: CASSLSDGSNEKLFF. For the CDR3, the DNA is TGTGCCAGCAGCTTAAGCGACGGATCGAATGAAAAACTGTTTTTT. The chain carries TRBV11-2 and TRBJ1-4, with D unclear. V gave up 2 bases and J gave up 5 bases, with 12 bases separating them. Germline CDR1 is SGHAT and CDR2 is FQNNGV. The CDR3 consists of 15 residues.